Reported below is one T cell receptor beta chain. Its antigen is unidentified. Healthy bone marrow donors made up the donor group. The PCR used 60 Vbeta and 13 Jbeta primers. TCRdb keeps only in-frame clones here, not all; method: immunoSEQ multiplex PCR. The sample contains 100,000 to 150,000 clones, around 81% of which appear only once. The CDR3 sequence is 12 residues long. Per germline, CDR1 LGHNT and CDR2 FRNRAP. V lost 3 bases to trimming and J lost 5 bases, with 8 bases between them. This sample was taken from a study of cytomegalovirus exposure and HLA in healthy donors. Points from the study as a whole: The authors later linked a missense DCLRE1C variant to TCR beta V- and J-gene trimming. The majority of CMV-associated TCR beta chains were reported as apparently HLA-restricted in a later analysis. As a later analysis revealed, the rate of TCR association differed by HLA locus, with DRB1 most and HLA-C fewest.

The sample was PBMCs. The TCR was taken from a man between 18 and 29 years old in good health and CMV-seronegative. The V call is TRBV12-5, the J call TRBJ2-7, with a tentative D call TRBD1 (5 bases). This CDR3 reads CASGFSRDEQYF. The CDR3 DNA follows: TGTGCTAGTGGTTTCAGCAGGGACGAGCAGTACTTC.